The rows below give T cell receptor beta chains drawn from one sample of a study of cytomegalovirus exposure and HLA in healthy donors. Data came from immunoSEQ multiplex PCR; TCRdb stores just in-frame clones and leaves some out. The sample consists of roughly 120,000 clones, about 61% of them appearing once. Sequencing was done on a sample of PBMCs. The receptors stem from a woman aged 25 to 39 in good health and CMV-seronegative. Both conserved end residues are part of each CDR3. Fields, in order: D gene, J gene, V gene, clone size, CDR3 DNA, CDR3 protein. A D gene is named only where the DNA matches it firmly. The size entry is marked missing in some rows and otherwise reads once, few, many or a size class.

D: TRBD1
J: TRBJ2-2
V: TRBV9
size: once
DNA: TGTGCCAGCAGCGGACAGGGTCTGTACACCGGGGAGCTGTTTTTT
CDR3: CASSGQGLYTGELFF

D: -
J: TRBJ1-2
V: TRBV10-1
size: -
DNA: TGCGCCAGCAGTGAGAGCGTTTCGAAGTCAGAGTATGAGTATGGCTACACCTTC
CDR3: CASSESVSKSEYEYGYTF

D: -
J: TRBJ1-4
V: TRBV27
size: -
DNA: TGTGCCAGCAGTTTGTTAGGGAGTTCTAATGAAAAACTGTTTTTT
CDR3: CASSLLGSSNEKLFF

D: TRBD1
J: TRBJ1-1
V: TRBV10-3
size: -
DNA: TGTGCCGTCAAAGAACAGGGGGCCCTCATGAACACTGAAGCTTTCTTT
CDR3: CAVKEQGALMNTEAFF

D: -
J: TRBJ2-2
V: TRBV5-1
size: -
DNA: TGCGCCAGCGCCCGGGGCCGGGAGAGGAACACCGGGGAGCTGTTTTTT
CDR3: CASARGRERNTGELFF

D: TRBD2
J: TRBJ2-5
V: TRBV9
size: -
DNA: TGTGCCAGCAGCGTAGGCGGGAGGGGGCTCCAAGAGACCCAGTACTTC
CDR3: CASSVGGRGLQETQYF

D: TRBD2
J: TRBJ2-1
V: TRBV2
size: -
DNA: TGTGCCAGCAGAACCGGGAGGAATGAGCAGTTCTTC
CDR3: CASRTGRNEQFF

D: -
J: TRBJ2-3
V: TRBV13
size: -
DNA: TGTGCCAGCAGCACATCAGATACGCAGTATTTT
CDR3: CASSTSDTQYF

D: TRBD2
J: TRBJ2-3
V: TRBV23-1
size: -
DNA: TGCGCCAGCAGTCAAAGCCGCAGCCTCAGCGGGGCTTCGTACACAGATACGCAGTATTTT
CDR3: CASSQSRSLSGASYTDTQYF

D: -
J: TRBJ2-1
V: TRBV9
size: -
DNA: TGTGCCAGCAGCGTAGATGGTAGCGGTTACAATGAGCAGTTCTTC
CDR3: CASSVDGSGYNEQFF

D: -
J: TRBJ2-1
V: TRBV7-3
size: few
DNA: TGTGCCAGCAGCTTACTAATCGACAATGAGCAGTTCTTC
CDR3: CASSLLIDNEQFF